Below, 31 T cell receptor beta chains from the same sample are listed, as sequenced in a study of blood T cell repertoires in COVID-19 (TCRdb year 2020). Library preparation employed the immunoSEQ multiplex PCR assay. Drawn from immuneACCESS, this table holds only the in-frame rearrangements with V and J called that TCRdb kept. Clones are partly lost; checked studies trace under half to an unresolved V gene and leave the rest unexplained. For this sample the table gives 310,000 or so clones, of which 87% were detected only once. The ten largest clones capture approximately 9.9% of the sample. Material: peripheral blood. The receptors were gathered from a man younger than 45 with COVID-19, enrolled during active disease.

The rearrangement joins TRBV18 to TRBJ1-1, with D maybe TRBD1 (6 bases). Germline V gene lookup returns CDR1 KGHSH and CDR2 LQKENI. Trimming removed 3 bases at V and 0 bases at J, with 17 bases between. This CDR3 has 17 residues. The CDR3 reads CASSPWDTREVNTEAFF. CDR3 DNA: TGTGCCAGCTCACCCTGGGACACCCGAGAGGTGAACACTGAAGCTTTCTTT. The full variable domain, completed using reference TRBV18 and TRBJ1-1, is NAGVMQNPRHLVRRRGQEARLRCSPMKGHSHVYWYRQLPEEGLKFMVYLQKENIIDESGMPKERFSAEFPKEGPSILRIQQVVRGDSAAYFCASSPWDTREVNTEAFFGQGTRLTVV.

In this sample, this clone turned up once. This chain connects TRBV2 to TRBJ2-7; 10 bases align to TRBD1. Germline V gives CDR1 SNHLY, CDR2 FYNNEI. There are 13 residues in the CDR3. Germline trimming cut 8 bases from V and 4 bases from J; bases unmatched to any gene: 5. The chain's CDR3 is CASSTGGGYEQYF. The CDR3, as DNA: TGTGCCAGCTCGACAGGGGGCGGATACGAGCAGTACTTC.

For this clone: One end of the junction does not line up with germline, which may come from a read error. The rearrangement links TRBV20-1 to TRBJ1-1; TRBD1 agrees at 9 bases. This CDR3 contains 11 residues. CDR1 DFQATT and CDR2 SNEGSKA come from the germline V gene (reference sequence). In DNA, the CDR3 is TGCAGTGCTAGAGGGGACAGGGAAGTTTTCTTT. This translates into CSARGDREVFF.

This sequence joins TRBV5-5 and TRBJ1-6; TRBD1 matches 11 bases. The V and J ends lost 4 bases and 9 bases, in that order; junction bases with no gene match: 6. The CDR3 contains 15 residues. Germline values: CDR1 SGHKS, CDR2 YYEKEE (reference sequence). In DNA form, the CDR3 reads TGTGCCAGCAGCGGAGGACAGGGGGCGGTTTCACCCCTCCACTTT. Encoded protein: CASSGGQGAVSPLHF.

The chain combines TRBV30 with TRBJ2-1, with 8 bases lining up with TRBD2. Germline CDR1 reads GTSNPN; CDR2 reads SVGIG (reference sequence). This CDR3 is built from 12 residues. Trimming removed 2 bases from V and 12 bases from J; junction bases left unmatched: 6. In nucleotides, the CDR3 is TGTGCCTGGAGTACAGCGGGGGTTACGCAGTTCTTC. The encoded protein is CAWSTAGVTQFF.

The rearrangement links TRBV4-3 to TRBJ2-4; D perhaps matches TRBD2 (5 bases). Germline CDR1 reads LGHNA; CDR2 reads YSLEER. Trimming shortened V by 0 bases and J by 8 bases, and 14 bases separated the two germline ends. The CDR3 contains 15 residues. The CDR3 nucleotides are TGCGCCAGCAGCCAAGATCCGGGGTCGAGGGACATTCAGTACTTC. It specifies CASSQDPGSRDIQYF.

The V call is TRBV28, the J call TRBJ1-5, with D uncertain. The V and J ends lost 4 bases and 10 bases respectively, with 8 bases between them. Germline values: CDR1 MDHEN, CDR2 SYDVKM. This CDR3 is 11 amino acids long. In nucleotides, the CDR3 is TGTGCCAGCAGTTCCCCGGGACCCCAGCATTTT. The encoded protein is CASSSPGPQHF.

The chain links TRBV5-4 to TRBJ1-1; TRBD1 aligns across 7 bases. The germline gives CDR1 SGHNT, CDR2 YYREEE (reference sequence). J gave up 0 bases and V 3 bases, and 5 bases lay outside the gene matches. This CDR3 comprises 15 residues. Here the CDR3 reads CASSSGQRMNTEAFF. The CDR3, as DNA: TGTGCCAGCAGCTCGGGACAGCGCATGAACACTGAAGCTTTCTTT. Full variable domain (rest looked up from reference TRBV5-4 and TRBJ1-1): ETGVTQSPTHLIKTRGQQVTLRCSSQSGHNTVSWYQQALGQGPQFIFQYYREEENGRGNFPPRFSGLQFPNYSSELNVNALELDDSALYLCASSSGQRMNTEAFFGQGTRLTVV.

This chain joins TRBV19 and TRBJ1-5; no definite D call. CDR3 length: 12 residues. V lost 1 base and J 9 bases, leaving 7 bases between the germline ends. The germline V gene encodes CDR1 LNHDA and CDR2 SQIVND (reference sequence). Here the CDR3 DNA reads TGTGCCAGTAGTATAGTAGGAGGGCCCCAGCATTTT. Translated, it gives CASSIVGGPQHF.

CDR3 region: CASSLTALVTGANVLTF. CDR3 nucleotide sequence: TGTGCCAGCAGCTTAACGGCTCTAGTTACTGGGGCCAACGTCCTGACTTTC. The gene calls are TRBV7-3 and TRBJ2-6, with D hard to call. Deletions cut 0 bases from V and 2 bases from J, with 11 bases between. The germline V gene encodes CDR1 SGHTA and CDR2 FQGTGA. The CDR3 contains 17 residues. The full variable domain, with the rest looked up from reference TRBV7-3 and TRBJ2-6, is GAGVSQTPSNKVTEKGKYVELRCDPISGHTALYWYRQSLGQGPEFLIYFQGTGAADDSGLPNDRFFAVRPEGSVSTLKIQRTERGDSAVYLCASSLTALVTGANVLTFGAGSRLTVL.

The chain joins TRBV30 to TRBJ2-4; D might be TRBD2 (5 bases). The CDR3 runs 15 residues. With 2 bases removed from V and 6 bases from J, the gap between germline ends came to 17 bases. In germline, CDR1 is GTSNPN, CDR2 SVGIG (reference sequence). The CDR3 region is CAWSTLTRARNIQYF. CDR3 sequence (DNA): TGTGCCTGGAGTACCCTTACTAGGGCGAGAAACATTCAGTACTTC.

This clone was counted a single time. This chain connects TRBV4-1 to TRBJ1-2; no clear D gene. The CDR3 covers 15 residues. Deletions cut 0 bases from V and 5 bases from J, with 13 bases between. Germline V gene lookup returns CDR1 MGHRA and CDR2 YSYEKL. CDR3 region: CASSQDMTLRYGYTF. As DNA, the CDR3 is TGCGCCAGCAGCCAAGATATGACGTTGCGGTATGGCTACACCTTC.

This chain uses TRBV6-6 with TRBJ1-4; the match to TRBD1 covers 9 bases. Trimming removed 4 bases from V and 7 bases from J; junction bases left unmatched: 4. CDR1 and CDR2 (germline): MNHNY, SVGAGI (reference sequence). The CDR3 length is 14 residues. CDR3 protein: CASSSGTGPEKLFF. The CDR3 DNA reads as TGTGCCAGCAGTTCCGGGACAGGGCCTGAAAAACTGTTTTTT.

The CDR3 region is CAISESLLNSNQPQHF. The CDR3 DNA follows: TGTGCCATCAGTGAGTCATTACTCAATAGCAATCAGCCCCAGCATTTT. V usage is TRBV10-3 and J usage is TRBJ1-5; D is ambiguous. CDR3 size: 16 residues. CDR1 is ENHRY, CDR2 SYGVKD, per germline. Trimming pared 0 bases from V and 0 bases from J, leaving 9 bases between.

The chain carries TRBV5-5 and TRBJ1-4; D might be TRBD1 (6 bases). V was cut by 0 bases and J by 6 bases, with 12 bases left in between. The germline V gene encodes CDR1 SGHKS and CDR2 YYEKEE (reference sequence). This CDR3 comprises 15 residues. The CDR3 loop is CASSLDGRGDEKLFF. In DNA, the CDR3 is TGTGCCAGCAGCTTGGATGGCAGGGGAGATGAAAAACTGTTTTTT.

V and J are TRBV27 and TRBJ1-5; D might be TRBD1 (5 bases). The germline CDR1 and CDR2 sequences are MNHEY and SMNVEV (reference sequence). Trimming took 4 bases from V and 5 from J, leaving 12 bases between them. CDR3 length: 14 amino acids. The CDR3 DNA follows: TGTGCCAGCAGTTGGCAGGGTTTGGATCAGCCCCAGCATTTT. The encoded protein is CASSWQGLDQPQHF.

V and J are TRBV15 and TRBJ2-5; D possibly corresponds to TRBD1 (6 bases). The V end lost 0 bases, the J end lost 1 base, and 15 bases lay between the germline ends. Germline values: CDR1 LNHNV, CDR2 YYDKDF (reference sequence). The CDR3 contains 17 residues. In DNA form, the CDR3 reads TGTGCCACCAGCAGAGACCACAGGGTGTCAATCCAAGAGACCCAGTACTTC. Translation: CATSRDHRVSIQETQYF.

The gene calls are TRBV3-1 (or the pseudogene TRBV3-2) and TRBJ2-7, with D unresolved. Trimming left V 3 bases short and J 3 bases short, with 12 bases between. Per germline, CDR1 LGHDT and CDR2 YNNKEL (reference sequence). This CDR3 region has 14 residues. CDR3 residues: CASSQSPYGYEQYF. The CDR3 DNA reads TGTGCCAGCAGCCAGTCCCCCTATGGCTACGAGCAGTACTTC.

This chain links TRBV6-4 with TRBJ1-1; 8 bases map to TRBD1. This CDR3 is 15 amino acids long. The V segment lost 4 bases and the J segment 5 bases; nucleotides outside the gene matches: 9. In germline, CDR1 is MRHNA, CDR2 SNTAGT. DNA of the CDR3: TGTGCCAGCAGTGCCCTCAGGGGGCTGAGTACTGAAGCTTTCTTT. Translated: CASSALRGLSTEAFF.

V gene TRBV3-1 (or the pseudogene TRBV3-2) combines with J gene TRBJ2-3, with D tentatively TRBD1 (5 bases). Germline V gene data show CDR1 as LGHDT and CDR2 as YNNKEL (reference sequence). The CDR3 is 13 amino acids. V lost 4 bases, J lost 3 bases, and 8 bases lay in between. CDR3: CASSLRETDTQYF. The CDR3 DNA follows: TGTGCCAGCAGCCTCAGGGAAACAGATACGCAGTATTTT.

The chain recombines TRBV24-1 with TRBJ2-7; 9 nucleotides align to TRBD1. CDR1 is KGHDR and CDR2 is SFDVKD in the germline V gene. V was clipped by 4 bases and J by 0 bases; unmatched bases: 6. The CDR3 length is 16 residues. The CDR3 protein is CATSDTGTGSSYEQYF. CDR3 in DNA: TGTGCCACCAGTGACACCGGGACAGGGAGCTCCTACGAGCAGTACTTC.

V gene TRBV24-1 combines with J gene TRBJ2-1; TRBD2 aligns across 12 bases. Germline V gene sequence: CDR1 KGHDR, CDR2 SFDVKD. The CDR3 totals 14 residues. With 6 bases clipped from V and 9 bases from J, the junction kept 5 bases outside the gene matches. As DNA, the CDR3 is TGTGCCACCAGTCTAGCGGGAGGGGGGGGTGAGCAGTTCTTC. It translates to CATSLAGGGGEQFF.

The chain uses TRBV6-5 and TRBJ2-7, with D possibly being TRBD2 (5 bases). Germline V gene lookup returns CDR1 MNHEY and CDR2 SVGAGI. The germline V and J ends were trimmed by 7 bases and 0 bases, with 16 bases remaining between them. The CDR3 covers 15 residues. CDR3 bases: TGTGCCAGCACCCTTTCGACTACCGCCTCCTACGAGCAGTACTTC. Translating gives CASTLSTTASYEQYF.

This chain joins TRBV19 and TRBJ1-1; 9 nucleotides line up with TRBD1. Trimming removed 4 bases from V and 0 bases from J; junction bases left unmatched: 12. There are 18 residues in the CDR3. Germline V lookup: CDR1 LNHDA, CDR2 SQIVND (reference sequence). The CDR3 protein is CASSRGIQGAPMNTEAFF. CDR3 DNA sequence: TGTGCCAGTAGTAGGGGGATACAGGGGGCGCCAATGAACACTGAAGCTTTCTTT.

V usage is TRBV7-3 and J usage is TRBJ1-1; D might be TRBD1 (5 bases). This CDR3 contains 13 residues. V lost 5 bases to trimming and J lost 2 bases, with 9 bases between them. The germline CDR1 and CDR2 sequences are SGHTA and FQGTGA. The CDR3 loop is CASSPQGNTEAFF. DNA of the CDR3: TGTGCCAGCAGCCCTCAGGGAAACACTGAAGCTTTCTTT.

The chain carries TRBV12-3 or TRBV12-4 and TRBJ2-3; D not certain. V lost 5 bases and J 1 base, leaving 4 bases between the germline ends. The CDR3 length is 12 residues. CDR3 nucleotide sequence: TGTGCCAGCAGTAGCGGCACAGATACGCAGTATTTT. Its protein is CASSSGTDTQYF.

This rearrangement joins TRBV27 to TRBJ2-3; 7 bases agree with TRBD2. CDR3 length: 13 residues. The V segment lost 5 bases and the J segment 4 bases; nucleotides outside the gene matches: 3. CDR1 MNHEY and CDR2 SMNVEV come from the germline V gene (reference sequence). CDR3 sequence (DNA): TGTGCCAGCAGTGCACTAGCGCCAGATACGCAGTATTTT. Translation: CASSALAPDTQYF.

The chain employs TRBV7-2 and TRBJ1-1; the D gene is possibly TRBD1 (6 bases). In germline, CDR1 is SGHTA, CDR2 FQGNSA. CDR3 size: 13 residues. V lost 5 bases and J lost 2, with 9 bases in between. The CDR3 is CASSEQGNTEAFF. The CDR3 coding sequence is TGTGCCAGCAGCGAACAGGGAAACACTGAAGCTTTCTTT.

V is TRBV5-1 and J is TRBJ2-7, with 14 positions matching TRBD2. This CDR3 comprises 17 residues. Germline-derived CDR1 and CDR2 are SGHRS and YFSETQ. J gave up 3 bases and V 0 bases, and 5 bases lay outside the gene matches. For the CDR3, the DNA is TGCGCCAGCAGCTTGGTATCCGGGACTAGCGGGGGCTACGAGCAGTACTTC. Protein product: CASSLVSGTSGGYEQYF.

V is TRBV12-5 and J is TRBJ1-5; 8 bases line up with TRBD1. Germline CDR1 reads LGHNT; CDR2 reads FRNRAP. V lost 1 base and J lost 0; bases outside the gene matches: 14. This CDR3 has 20 amino acids. The CDR3 reads CASGLASGTGSFYSNQPQHF. The CDR3 DNA sequence: TGTGCTAGTGGTTTGGCCTCCGGGACAGGAAGTTTTTATAGCAATCAGCCCCAGCATTTT.

V gene TRBV6-2 or TRBV6-3 combines with J gene TRBJ2-7, with a possible D match to TRBD1 (5 bases). Trimming left V 0 bases short and J 2 bases short, with 5 bases between. The germline CDR1 and CDR2 sequences are MNHEY and SVGEGT. This CDR3 is 13 amino acids long. CDR3 coding DNA: TGTGCCAGCAGTTACTCAGGGGCCTACGAGCAGTACTTC. Translated, it gives CASSYSGAYEQYF.